The entry below gives a single T cell receptor (beta chain) sequence along with its context. The antigen is not known. The data belong to a study of OX40 agonist ivuxolimab in advanced cancers. Study in general: Patients assigned to dose escalation were diagnosed with hepatocellular carcinoma, melanoma, renal cell or head and neck cancer. Of the participants, approximately 38% had some prior anti-PD-1, anti-PD-L1 or anti-CTLA-4 therapy, which was allowed.

Repertoires were generated with immunoSEQ multiplex PCR, while TCRdb's copy carries only in-frame clones and drops some. Of tens of thousands of clones listed, 80% to 85% are singletons. Study outcomes and limitations: Expanded peripheral T cells had an undetermined antigen specificity. CD4+ T cells averaged fewer expanded clones than CD8+ T cells.

The source was CD4+ or CD8+ T cells sorted from blood, collected in a trial of the OX40 agonist ivuxolimab. This TCR derives from an adult with an advanced solid tumor such as melanoma, head and neck, liver or kidney cancer.

The CDR3 loop reads CASSQDETLTWEQYF. As DNA, the CDR3 is TGCGCCAGCAGCCAAGACGAGACGCTTACTTGGGAGCAGTACTTC. This chain connects TRBV4-1 to TRBJ2-7; D is unresolved. Trimming cost V 0 bases and J 7 bases, with 16 bases left between them. Germline lookup yields CDR1 MGHRA and CDR2 YSYEKL. The CDR3 contains 15 residues.